This T cell receptor (beta chain) was sequenced for a study of shared clonotypes between healthy human individuals. Notes on this clone: Its antigen remains unknown.

General study findings and limits: Generally, estimated richness proved larger in naive subsets than it did in memory subsets. Clonotypes not shared had lower generation probabilities than those common to all four donors.

Deep-level running was used for the assay. Assay used: immunoSEQ multiplex PCR; TCRdb lists only in-frame clones, some missing. The sample carries millions of clones, approximately 90% recorded once. This CDR3 is built from 15 residues. Germline V gene data show CDR1 as SGDLS and CDR2 as YYNGEE. Trimming shortened V by 3 bases and J by 1 base, and 11 bases separated the two germline ends. This clonotype was obtained from a man younger than 35 in good health. Input material: naive CD4+ T cells sorted from blood. Subset meaning: CD45RA+ positively selected. This chain links TRBV9 with TRBJ1-5; the D is unclear. CDR3: CASSAGIGSNQPQHF. DNA for the CDR3: TGTGCCAGCAGCGCTGGCATCGGGAGCAATCAGCCCCAGCATTTT. Looking up the rest from reference TRBV9 and TRBJ1-5 gives the full variable domain: DSGVTQTPKHLITATGQRVTLRCSPRSGDLSVYWYQQSLDQGLQFLIQYYNGEERAKGNILERFSAQQFPDLHSELNLSSLELGDSALYFCASSAGIGSNQPQHFGDGTRLSIL.